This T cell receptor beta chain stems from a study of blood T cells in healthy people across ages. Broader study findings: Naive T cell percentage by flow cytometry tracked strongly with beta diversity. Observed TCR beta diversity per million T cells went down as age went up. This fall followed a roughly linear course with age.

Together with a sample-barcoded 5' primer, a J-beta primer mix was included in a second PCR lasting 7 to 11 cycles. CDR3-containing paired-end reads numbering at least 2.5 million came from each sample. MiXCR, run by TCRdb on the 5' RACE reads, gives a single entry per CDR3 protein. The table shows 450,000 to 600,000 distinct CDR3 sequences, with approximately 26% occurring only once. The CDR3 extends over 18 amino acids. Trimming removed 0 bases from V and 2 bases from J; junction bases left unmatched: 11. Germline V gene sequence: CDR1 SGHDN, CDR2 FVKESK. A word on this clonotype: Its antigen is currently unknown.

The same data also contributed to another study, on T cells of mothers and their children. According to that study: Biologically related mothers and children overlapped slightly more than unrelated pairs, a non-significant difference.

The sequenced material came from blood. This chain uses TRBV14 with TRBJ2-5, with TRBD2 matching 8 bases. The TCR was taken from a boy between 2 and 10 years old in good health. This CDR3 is CASSQDRAIAGHQETQYF. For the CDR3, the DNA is TGTGCCAGCAGCCAAGATAGAGCGATAGCGGGACATCAAGAGACCCAGTACTTC. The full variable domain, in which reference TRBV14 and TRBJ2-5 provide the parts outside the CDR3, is EAGVTQFPSHSVIEKGQTVTLRCDPISGHDNLYWYRRVMGKEIKFLLHFVKESKQDESGMPNNRFLAERTGGTYSTLKVQPAELEDSGVYFCASSQDRAIAGHQETQYFGPGTRLLVL.